The next 20 T cell receptor beta chains were all read from a single sample in a study of shared clonotypes between healthy human individuals. The assay was immunoSEQ multiplex PCR, and TCRdb's table has in-frame clones only and misses some. This table has around 1,900,000 clones, 93% appearing once. Naive-designated CD8 cells lacked CD45RO, were positively enriched for CCR7, and omitted terminally differentiated effector memory CD45RA+ cells. The source material was naive CD8+ T cells from PBMCs. The source is a man between 18 and 29 years old in good health. Some clones in this sample may be carry-over from other donors' samples.

The J gene is TRBJ2-3, the V gene TRBV7-3; a possible D gene is TRBD1 (6 bases). From germline, CDR1 is SGHTA and CDR2 FQGTGA. The CDR3 covers 16 residues. V was cut by 2 bases and J by 0 bases, with 12 bases left in between. The CDR3 DNA reads TGTGCCAGCAGCTTATGGACAGAATCTAGCACAGATACGCAGTATTTT. Its protein is CASSLWTESSTDTQYF.

This clone was counted a few times. Other DNA sequences from this sample encode an identical CDR3 as well. The rearrangement links TRBV4-2 to TRBJ1-1, with TRBD1 as a possible D gene (5 bases). Germline V gene data show CDR1 as LGHNA and CDR2 as YNFKEQ. Deletions cut 1 base from V and 8 bases from J, with 5 bases between. CDR3 length: 11 residues. The DNA for the CDR3 is TGTGCCAGCAGCCAAGGGACAGAAGCTTTCTTT. It specifies CASSQGTEAFF.

J is TRBJ2-1 and V is TRBV5-1, with 8 nucleotides matching TRBD2. This CDR3 has 15 residues. Trimming removed 1 base from V and 4 bases from J; junction bases left unmatched: 4. Germline CDR1 reads SGHRS; CDR2 reads YFSETQ. DNA for the CDR3: TGCGCCAGCAGCTTGCGGCGGGAGGAGTACAATGAGCAGTTCTTC. It codes for CASSLRREEYNEQFF. Using reference TRBV5-1 and TRBJ2-1 for the parts outside the CDR3, the full variable domain is KAGVTQTPRYLIKTRGQQVTLSCSPISGHRSVSWYQQTPGQGLQFLFEYFSETQRNKGNFPGRFSGRQFSNSRSEMNVSTLELGDSALYLCASSLRREEYNEQFFGPGTRLTVL.

This clone has a handful of counts. This chain uses TRBV5-6 with TRBJ1-1, with TRBD1 matching over 9 bases. V gave up 0 bases and J gave up 0 bases; unmatched junction bases: 3. The germline V gene encodes CDR1 SGHDT and CDR2 YYEEEE. The CDR3 sequence is 16 residues long. The CDR3 sequence: CASSLAWDRVNTEAFF. CDR3 sequence (DNA): TGTGCCAGCAGCTTGGCCTGGGACAGGGTGAACACTGAAGCTTTCTTT.

This chain uses TRBV6-1 with TRBJ2-5, with D possibly being TRBD1 or TRBD2 (5 bases each). Trimming took off 3 bases at V and 5 bases at J, with 13 bases between the two ends. The germline V gene encodes CDR1 MNHNS and CDR2 SASEGT. The CDR3 consists of 14 residues. CDR3 loop: CASSEASWGETQYF. The CDR3 coding sequence is TGTGCCAGCAGTGAGGCTAGTTGGGGGGAGACCCAGTACTTC.

This chain connects TRBV5-6 to TRBJ2-7; D is possibly TRBD1 (6 bases). The V end lost 4 bases, the J end lost 5 bases, and 16 bases lay between the germline ends. Germline V gene lookup returns CDR1 SGHDT and CDR2 YYEEEE. This CDR3 is 14 amino acids long. The CDR3 nucleotides are TGTGCCAGCAGCCCCGGGTGGGGGCCCAACGAGCAGTACTTC. This sequence encodes CASSPGWGPNEQYF.

The chain uses TRBV28 and TRBJ2-3; D gene unclear. V was pared by 2 bases and J by 0 bases, with 12 bases between. Germline lookup yields CDR1 MDHEN and CDR2 SYDVKM. The CDR3 contains 16 residues. CDR3 bases: TGTGCCAGCAGTTTAAGGGCGTCGCCTAGCACAGATACGCAGTATTTT. Amino acids: CASSLRASPSTDTQYF.

The gene calls are TRBV27 and TRBJ2-1; D is possibly TRBD1 (6 bases). The CDR3 covers 14 residues. The V and J ends lost 6 bases and 6 bases respectively, with 15 bases between them. Germline V lookup: CDR1 MNHEY, CDR2 SMNVEV (reference sequence). This CDR3 is CASSMRTARNEQFF. CDR3 coding DNA: TGTGCCAGCAGCATGAGGACAGCCCGCAATGAGCAGTTCTTC.

Turning to this clone: Additional DNA sequences in this sample encode the identical CDR3. V gene TRBV6-1 combines with J gene TRBJ1-1, with D unclear. Trimming shortened V by 2 bases and J by 0 bases, and 7 bases separated the two germline ends. The CDR3 spans 14 residues. Germline CDR1 and CDR2: MNHNS and SASEGT. The CDR3 protein is CASSERHLNTEAFF. In DNA form, the CDR3 reads TGTGCCAGCAGTGAACGGCACCTGAACACTGAAGCTTTCTTT.

This sequence joins TRBV27 and TRBJ2-5; D remains ambiguous. The J call may be faulty, since TRBJ2-7 better matches the DNA end. The CDR3 loop spans 13 amino acids. CDR1 is MNHEY, CDR2 SMNVEV, per germline (reference sequence). The CDR3 sequence: CASSFSRTYEQYF. The CDR3 DNA reads TGTGCCAGCAGTTTTTCTCGGACCTACGAGCAGTACTTC.

The chain carries TRBV6-1 and TRBJ2-1, with 7 bases aligning to TRBD2. V dropped 3 bases and J dropped 0; count of bases not matched to a gene: 5. Germline V gives CDR1 MNHNS, CDR2 SASEGT. The CDR3 totals 16 residues. The CDR3 loop reads CASSEGGSFSYNEQFF. The CDR3 DNA follows: TGTGCCAGCAGTGAGGGCGGGAGTTTCTCCTACAATGAGCAGTTCTTC.

Concerning this clone itself: At the DNA level, this CDR3 is encoded by other sequences in the same sample as well. The chain has TRBV19 and TRBJ1-1; 8 bases are shared with TRBD1. Germline lookup yields CDR1 LNHDA and CDR2 SQIVND (reference sequence). V lost 5 bases, J lost 5 bases, and 1 base stayed unmatched. This CDR3 has 12 residues. In DNA, the CDR3 is TGTGCCAGTAGTGACAGGGGAACTGAAGCTTTCTTT. It encodes CASSDRGTEAFF.

The count of this clone is one. This chain's CDR3 is CASRLAVDTQYF. The CDR3 region has the DNA TGTGCCAGCCGTCTAGCCGTGGATACGCAGTATTTT. The chain couples TRBV7-9 to TRBJ2-3, with D perhaps TRBD2 (5 bases). With 8 bases removed from V and 6 bases from J, the gap between germline ends came to 12 bases. Per germline, CDR1 SEHNR and CDR2 FQNEAQ (reference sequence). CDR3 length equals 12 residues.

The rearrangement joins TRBV7-3 to TRBJ2-4; 15 positions match TRBD2. With V trimmed by 0 bases and J by 7 bases, 4 bases remained unmatched. The CDR3 is 17 residues long. The germline gives CDR1 SGHTA, CDR2 FQGTGA. DNA for the CDR3: TGTGCCAGCAGCTTAACGGGGACTAGCGGGAGGACGAACATTCAGTACTTC. Amino acid sequence: CASSLTGTSGRTNIQYF.

The rearrangement joins TRBV28 to TRBJ2-1, with 8 bases identical to TRBD2. CDR1 MDHEN and CDR2 SYDVKM come from the germline V gene. Germline trimming cut 5 bases from V and 9 bases from J; bases unmatched to any gene: 24. CDR3 length: 19 amino acids. DNA for the CDR3: TGTGCCAGCAGTCTGGGGGGGTTTGGAAGCGGGAGAACGACAAGTGAGCAGTTCTTC. It encodes CASSLGGFGSGRTTSEQFF.

A few counts support this clone. At the DNA level, this CDR3 is encoded by other sequences in the same sample as well. V and J are TRBV27 and TRBJ1-1; D uncertain. V was clipped by 5 bases and J by 1 base, with 8 bases between them. Germline values: CDR1 MNHEY, CDR2 SMNVEV (reference sequence). The CDR3 loop spans 13 amino acids. CDR3 nucleotides: TGTGCCAGCAGTCCAACGGCGAACACTGAAGCTTTCTTT. It translates to CASSPTANTEAFF.

V and J are TRBV5-4 and TRBJ2-2; D is possibly TRBD1 (6 bases). The germline V and J ends were trimmed by 3 bases and 6 bases, with 12 bases remaining between them. Germline lookup yields CDR1 SGHNT and CDR2 YYREEE (reference sequence). CDR3 length equals 14 residues. The CDR3 DNA sequence: TGTGCCAGCAGCTCTACAGGGTTATCCGGGGAGCTGTTTTTT. This gives the protein CASSSTGLSGELFF.

The chain has TRBV7-9 and TRBJ1-1; TRBD1 aligns across 10 bases. The germline V gene encodes CDR1 SEHNR and CDR2 FQNEAQ (reference sequence). This CDR3 has 16 residues. J gave up 4 bases and V 1 base, and 6 bases lay outside the gene matches. CDR3 region: CASSLVVGQGVTEAFF. CDR3 coding DNA: TGTGCCAGCAGCTTAGTTGTCGGACAGGGGGTCACTGAAGCTTTCTTT.

The chain recombines TRBV7-9 with TRBJ1-4; D is unresolved. The CDR3 runs to 13 residues. Germline V gene data show CDR1 as SEHNR and CDR2 as FQNEAQ (reference sequence). Trimming pared 5 bases from V and 10 bases from J, leaving 14 bases between. This CDR3 reads CASSRSSDPKLFF. The CDR3 DNA follows: TGTGCCAGCAGCCGATCCTCGGACCCAAAACTGTTTTTT.

The rearrangement uses TRBV20-1 and TRBJ1-2; D unresolved. The germline gives CDR1 DFQATT, CDR2 SNEGSKA (reference sequence). The CDR3 loop spans 8 amino acids. V lost 4 bases and J lost 10, with 4 bases in between. For the CDR3, the DNA is TGCAGTGCTAATGCCTACACCTTC. Its translation is CSANAYTF.